The T cell receptor (beta chain) described here comes from a study of Tregs in tolerant kidney transplant recipients. The study's findings and limits: The small number of patients limits these findings pending further validation.

Recipients received nonmyeloablative bone marrow transplants from related graft donors, with transient mixed chimerism. Thawed PBMCs were FACS-sorted into unstimulated CD4+CD25+CD127- regulatory T cells, CD4+CD25- non-regulatory cells, CD4 and CD8 cells. Comments on this clone: Its matching antigen is unknown. The identical CDR3 is also encoded by other nucleotide sequences in the sample.

CDR1 is SGHRS, CDR2 YFSETQ, per germline. V shed 4 bases and J shed 5 bases, with 7 bases lying between them. There are 13 residues in the CDR3. The data were produced by immunoSEQ multiplex PCR, yet TCRdb's version contains in-frame clones alone and is incomplete. The sample yields about 81,000 clones, more than 85% seen once. The V gene is TRBV5-1, the J gene TRBJ1-6; D gene uncertain. The starting material was CD4+ T cells from blood (PBMCs), obtained 24 months after the transplant. The source of this sequence is a human patient who received a combined kidney and bone marrow transplant. Some T cells may be provided by the graft donor. CDR3 sequence reads: CASSGLNNSPLHF. The CDR3 DNA sequence: TGCGCCAGCAGCGGCCTGAATAATTCACCCCTCCACTTT.